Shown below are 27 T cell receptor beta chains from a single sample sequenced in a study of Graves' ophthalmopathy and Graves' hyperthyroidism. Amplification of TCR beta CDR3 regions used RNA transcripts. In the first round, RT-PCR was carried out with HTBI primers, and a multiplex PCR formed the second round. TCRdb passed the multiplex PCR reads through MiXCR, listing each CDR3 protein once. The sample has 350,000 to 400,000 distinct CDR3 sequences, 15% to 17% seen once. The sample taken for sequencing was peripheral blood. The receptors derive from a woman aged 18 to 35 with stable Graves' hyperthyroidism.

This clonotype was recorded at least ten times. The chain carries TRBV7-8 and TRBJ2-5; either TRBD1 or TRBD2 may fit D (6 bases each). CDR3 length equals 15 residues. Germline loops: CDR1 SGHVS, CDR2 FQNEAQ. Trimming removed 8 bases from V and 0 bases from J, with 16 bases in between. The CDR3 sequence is CASSGDRTYQETQYF. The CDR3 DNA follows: TGTGCCAGCTCGGGAGACAGGACGTACCAAGAGACCCAGTACTTC.

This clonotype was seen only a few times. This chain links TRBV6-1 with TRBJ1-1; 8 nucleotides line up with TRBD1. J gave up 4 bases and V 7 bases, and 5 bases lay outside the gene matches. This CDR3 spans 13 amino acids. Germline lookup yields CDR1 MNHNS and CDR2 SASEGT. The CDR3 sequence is CASKRTGTTEAFF. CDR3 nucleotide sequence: TGTGCCAGCAAAAGGACAGGGACCACTGAAGCTTTCTTT.

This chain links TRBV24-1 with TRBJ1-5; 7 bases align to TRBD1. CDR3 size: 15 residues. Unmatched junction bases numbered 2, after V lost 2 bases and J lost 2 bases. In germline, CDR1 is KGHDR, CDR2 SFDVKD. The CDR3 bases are TGTGCCACCAGTGATTACGGACAGGGCAATCAGCCCCAGCATTTT. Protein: CATSDYGQGNQPQHF.

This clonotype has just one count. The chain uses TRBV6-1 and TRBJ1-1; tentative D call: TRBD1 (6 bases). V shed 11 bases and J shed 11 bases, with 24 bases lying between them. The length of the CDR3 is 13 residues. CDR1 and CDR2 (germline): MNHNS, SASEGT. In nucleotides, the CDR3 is TGTGCCGGAGCCGCGAAATGGAGGGGGACTGCTTTCTTT. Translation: CAGAAKWRGTAFF.

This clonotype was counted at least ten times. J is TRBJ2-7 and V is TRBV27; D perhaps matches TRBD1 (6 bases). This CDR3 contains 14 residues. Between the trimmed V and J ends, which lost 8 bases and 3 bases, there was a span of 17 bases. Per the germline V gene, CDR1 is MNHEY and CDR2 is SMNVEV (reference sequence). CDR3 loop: CASGTFPGNYEQYF. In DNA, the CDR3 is TGTGCCAGCGGGACATTCCCGGGTAACTACGAGCAGTACTTC.

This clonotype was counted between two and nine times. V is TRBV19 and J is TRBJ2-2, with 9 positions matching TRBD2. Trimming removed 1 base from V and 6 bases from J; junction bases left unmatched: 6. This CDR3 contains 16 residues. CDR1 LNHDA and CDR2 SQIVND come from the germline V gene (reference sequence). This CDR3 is CASSIGRGGASGELFF. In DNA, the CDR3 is TGTGCCAGTAGTATAGGTCGCGGGGGGGCCTCCGGGGAGCTGTTTTTT.

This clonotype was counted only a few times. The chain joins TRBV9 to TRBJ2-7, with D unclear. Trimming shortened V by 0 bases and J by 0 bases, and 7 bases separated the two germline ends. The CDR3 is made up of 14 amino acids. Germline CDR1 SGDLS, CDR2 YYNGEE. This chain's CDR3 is CASSVDSSSYEQYF. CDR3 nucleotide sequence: TGTGCCAGCAGCGTAGACAGTAGCTCCTACGAGCAGTACTTC.

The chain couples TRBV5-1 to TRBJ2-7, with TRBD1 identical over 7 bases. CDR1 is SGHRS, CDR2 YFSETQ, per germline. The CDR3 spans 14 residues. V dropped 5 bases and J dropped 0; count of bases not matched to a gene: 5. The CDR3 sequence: CASRPRDSSYEQYF. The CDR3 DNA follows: TGCGCCAGCAGGCCCCGGGACAGCTCCTACGAGCAGTACTTC.

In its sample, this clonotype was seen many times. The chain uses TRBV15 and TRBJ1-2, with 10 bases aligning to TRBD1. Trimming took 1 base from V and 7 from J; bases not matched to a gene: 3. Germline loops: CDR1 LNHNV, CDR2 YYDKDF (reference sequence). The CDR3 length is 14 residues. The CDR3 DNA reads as TGTGCCACCAGCAGAGGAGGACAGGGGGGTGGCTACACCTTC. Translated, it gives CATSRGGQGGGYTF.

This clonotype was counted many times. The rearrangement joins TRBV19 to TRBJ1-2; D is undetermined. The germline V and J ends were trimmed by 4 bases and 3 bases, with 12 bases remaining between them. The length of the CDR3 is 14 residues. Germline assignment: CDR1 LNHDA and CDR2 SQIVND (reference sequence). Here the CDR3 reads CASSKGTRDYGYTF. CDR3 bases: TGTGCCAGTAGTAAGGGAACCAGAGACTATGGCTACACCTTC.

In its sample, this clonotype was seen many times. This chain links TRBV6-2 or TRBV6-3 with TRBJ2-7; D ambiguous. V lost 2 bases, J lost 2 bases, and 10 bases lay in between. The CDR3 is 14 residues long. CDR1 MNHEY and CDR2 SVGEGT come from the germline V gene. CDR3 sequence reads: CASSYRTAAYEQYF. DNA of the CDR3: TGTGCCAGCAGTTACAGGACGGCCGCCTACGAGCAGTACTTC.

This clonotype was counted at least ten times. CDR3 sequence: CASSLRDSHGYTF. The CDR3 DNA follows: TGCGCCAGCAGCCTCCGGGACAGCCATGGCTACACCTTC. The chain joins TRBV5-1 to TRBJ1-2; 7 nucleotides match TRBD1. The CDR3 runs 13 residues. Germline V lookup: CDR1 SGHRS, CDR2 YFSETQ. J was trimmed by 6 bases and V by 4 bases; bases with no gene match: 6.

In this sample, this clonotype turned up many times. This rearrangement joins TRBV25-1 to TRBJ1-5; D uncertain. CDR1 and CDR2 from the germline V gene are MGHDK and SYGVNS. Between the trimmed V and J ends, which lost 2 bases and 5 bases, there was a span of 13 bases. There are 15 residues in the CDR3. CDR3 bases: TGTGCCAGCAGTGAAGGTGGCGGGAGCGATCAGCCCCAGCATTTT. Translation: CASSEGGGSDQPQHF.

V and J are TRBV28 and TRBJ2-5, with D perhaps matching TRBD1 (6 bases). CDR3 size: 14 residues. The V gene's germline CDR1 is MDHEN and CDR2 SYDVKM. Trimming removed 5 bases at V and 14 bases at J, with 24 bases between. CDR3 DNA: TGTGCCAGCAGTCCAAGGGGTGGGACACCCCTAGTTTACTTC. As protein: CASSPRGGTPLVYF. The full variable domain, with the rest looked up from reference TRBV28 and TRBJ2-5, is DVKVTQSSRYLVKRTGEKVFLECVQDMDHENMFWYRQDPGLGLRLIYFSYDVKMKEKGDIPEGYSVSREKKERFSLILESASTNQTSMYLCASSPRGGTPLVYFGPGTRLLVL.

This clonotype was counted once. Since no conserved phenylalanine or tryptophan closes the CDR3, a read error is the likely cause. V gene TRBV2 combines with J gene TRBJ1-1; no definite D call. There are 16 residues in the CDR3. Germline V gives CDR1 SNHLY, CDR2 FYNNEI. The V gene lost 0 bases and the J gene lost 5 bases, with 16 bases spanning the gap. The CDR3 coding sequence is TGTGCCAGCAGTGAAGCACATCGGGGTTGGAGGACTGAAGCTTTCTTG. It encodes CASSEAHRGWRTEAFL.

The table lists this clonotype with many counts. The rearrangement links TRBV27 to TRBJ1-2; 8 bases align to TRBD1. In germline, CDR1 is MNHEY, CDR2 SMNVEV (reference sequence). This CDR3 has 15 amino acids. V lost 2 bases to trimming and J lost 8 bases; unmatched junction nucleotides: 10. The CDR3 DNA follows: TGTGCCAGCAGTTTAGTGACAGGGGCGAGAGGGGGCTACACCTTC. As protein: CASSLVTGARGGYTF.

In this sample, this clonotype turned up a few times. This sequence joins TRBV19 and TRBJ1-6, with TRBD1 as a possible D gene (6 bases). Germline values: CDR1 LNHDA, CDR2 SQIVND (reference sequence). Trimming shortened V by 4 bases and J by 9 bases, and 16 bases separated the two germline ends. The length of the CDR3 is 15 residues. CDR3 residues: CASSTAGDFRSPLHF. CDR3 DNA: TGTGCCAGTAGTACCGCAGGGGACTTTCGTTCACCCCTCCACTTT.

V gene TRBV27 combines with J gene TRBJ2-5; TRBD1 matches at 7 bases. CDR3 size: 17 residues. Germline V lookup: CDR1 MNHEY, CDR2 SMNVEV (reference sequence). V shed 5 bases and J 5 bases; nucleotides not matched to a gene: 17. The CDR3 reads CASSPWTGGGKWETQYF. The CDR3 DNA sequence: TGTGCCAGCAGTCCTTGGACAGGTGGGGGCAAGTGGGAGACCCAGTACTTC.

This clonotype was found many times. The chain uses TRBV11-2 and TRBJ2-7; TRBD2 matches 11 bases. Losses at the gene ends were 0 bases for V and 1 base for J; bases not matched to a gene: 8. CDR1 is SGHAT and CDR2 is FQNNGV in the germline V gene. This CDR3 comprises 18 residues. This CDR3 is CASSLDTRGLAVSYEQYF. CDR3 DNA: TGTGCCAGCAGCTTAGACACCAGGGGACTAGCGGTGTCCTACGAGCAGTACTTC.

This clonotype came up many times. The DNA of the CDR3 is TGTGCCAGCAGCTGGAAGGTGGGCAGGGAACTTCTGGACACTGAAGCTTTCTTT. It translates to CASSWKVGRELLDTEAFF. The chain combines TRBV7-8 with TRBJ1-1; tentatively, D is TRBD1 (5 bases). Per germline, CDR1 SGHVS and CDR2 FQNEAQ. V was cut by 4 bases and J by 3 bases, with 24 bases left in between. The length of the CDR3 is 18 residues.

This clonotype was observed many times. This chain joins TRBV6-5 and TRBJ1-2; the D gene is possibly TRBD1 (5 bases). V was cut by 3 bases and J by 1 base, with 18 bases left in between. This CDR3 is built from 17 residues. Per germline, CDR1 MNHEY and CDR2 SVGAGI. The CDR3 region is CASSYAGPAGINYGYTF. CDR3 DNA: TGTGCCAGCAGTTATGCGGGACCCGCAGGGATTAACTATGGCTACACCTTC.

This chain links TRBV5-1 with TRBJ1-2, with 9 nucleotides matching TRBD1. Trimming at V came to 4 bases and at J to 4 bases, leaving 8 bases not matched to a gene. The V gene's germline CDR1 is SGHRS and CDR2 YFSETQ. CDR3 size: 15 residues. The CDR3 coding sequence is TGCGCCAGCAGCCTAGAGACAGGGGGTGGCTATGGCTACACCTTC. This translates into CASSLETGGGYGYTF.

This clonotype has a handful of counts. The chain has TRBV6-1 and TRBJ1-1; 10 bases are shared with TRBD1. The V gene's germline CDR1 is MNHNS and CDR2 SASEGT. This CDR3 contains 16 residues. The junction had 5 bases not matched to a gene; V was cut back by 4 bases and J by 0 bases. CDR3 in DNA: TGTGCCAGCAGTGGGGAGACAGGGGGCATGAACACTGAAGCTTTCTTT. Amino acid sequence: CASSGETGGMNTEAFF.

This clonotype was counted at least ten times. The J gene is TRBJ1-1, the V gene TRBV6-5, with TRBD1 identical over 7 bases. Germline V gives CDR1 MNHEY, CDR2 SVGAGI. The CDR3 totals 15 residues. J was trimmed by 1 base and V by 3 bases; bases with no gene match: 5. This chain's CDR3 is CASSYTGAGNTEAFF. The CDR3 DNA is TGTGCCAGCAGTTATACAGGGGCAGGGAACACTGAAGCTTTCTTT.

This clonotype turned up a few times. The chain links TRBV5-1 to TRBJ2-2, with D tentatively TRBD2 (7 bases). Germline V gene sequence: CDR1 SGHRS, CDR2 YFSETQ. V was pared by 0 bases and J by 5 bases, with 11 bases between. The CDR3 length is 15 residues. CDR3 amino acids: CASSLDGGQTGELFF. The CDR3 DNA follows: TGCGCCAGCAGCTTGGACGGGGGGCAGACCGGGGAGCTGTTTTTT.

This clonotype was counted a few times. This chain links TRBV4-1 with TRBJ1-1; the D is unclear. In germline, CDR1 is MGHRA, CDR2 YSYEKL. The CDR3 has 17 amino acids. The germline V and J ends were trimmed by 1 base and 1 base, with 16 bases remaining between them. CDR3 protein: CASSQGLISERNTEAFF. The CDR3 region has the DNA TGCGCCAGCAGCCAAGGTTTGATCTCGGAGAGGAACACTGAAGCTTTCTTT.

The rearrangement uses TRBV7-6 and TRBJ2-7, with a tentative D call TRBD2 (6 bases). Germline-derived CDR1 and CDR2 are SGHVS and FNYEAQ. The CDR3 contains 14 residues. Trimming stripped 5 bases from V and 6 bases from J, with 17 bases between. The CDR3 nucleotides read TGTGCCAGCAGCCTTCTCGGGGGTGAGGGCGAGCAGTACTTC. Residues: CASSLLGGEGEQYF.